This T cell receptor beta chain was found in a study of read filtering for tumor transcriptome and immune sequencing. As for the study in general: After DNase treatment, RNA was made into whole-transcriptome libraries. The study, taken as a whole, reports: The sorted CD138-negative fraction was a mixed bone marrow immune population, not purified T cells.

Molecular barcoded adaptors covering alpha/delta and beta/gamma chains were used on around 370 ng RNA. Each CDR3 protein is one row after TCRdb ran MiXCR on the reads. Of under 80,000 distinct CDR3 sequences listed, roughly 19% were seen once; the top ten hold over 12%. This clonotype was observed at least ten times. Antigen: not known. Germline V CDR1 and CDR2: ENHRY, SYGVKD. The CDR3 runs to 14 residues. V lost 3 bases and J lost 0, with 3 bases in between. Material: a population of CD138-negative cells sorted from bone marrow. This chain uses TRBV10-3 with TRBJ2-6; D is unresolved. The TCR comes from a donor older than 35 with multiple myeloma. In DNA form, the CDR3 reads TGTGCCATCAGTGACAGCTCTGGGGCCAACGTCCTGACTTTC. Translated: CAISDSSGANVLTF.